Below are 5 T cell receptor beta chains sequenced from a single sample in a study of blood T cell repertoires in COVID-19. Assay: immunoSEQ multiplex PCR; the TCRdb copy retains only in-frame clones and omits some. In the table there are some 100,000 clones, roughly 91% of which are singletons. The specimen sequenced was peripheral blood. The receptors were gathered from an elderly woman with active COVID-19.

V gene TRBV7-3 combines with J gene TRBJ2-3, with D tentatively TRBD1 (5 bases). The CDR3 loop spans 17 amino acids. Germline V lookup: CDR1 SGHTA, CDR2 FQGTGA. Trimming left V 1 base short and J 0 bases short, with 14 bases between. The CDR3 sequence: CASSLNPGSASTDTQYF. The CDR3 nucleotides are TGTGCCAGCAGCTTAAACCCAGGGTCCGCTAGCACAGATACGCAGTATTTT.

As DNA, the CDR3 is TGTGCCAGCAGTCAGCGGGAGTCGGAGACCCAGTACTTC. Amino acids: CASSQRESETQYF. J is TRBJ2-5 and V is TRBV12-3 or TRBV12-4, with TRBD2 identical over 8 bases. The CDR3 runs to 13 residues. V lost 5 bases to trimming and J lost 5 bases; unmatched junction nucleotides: 4.

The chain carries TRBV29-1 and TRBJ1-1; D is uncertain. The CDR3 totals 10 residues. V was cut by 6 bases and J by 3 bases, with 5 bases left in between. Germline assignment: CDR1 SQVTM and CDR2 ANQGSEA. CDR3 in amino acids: CSVADTEAFF. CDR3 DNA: TGCAGCGTGGCCGACACTGAAGCTTTCTTT.

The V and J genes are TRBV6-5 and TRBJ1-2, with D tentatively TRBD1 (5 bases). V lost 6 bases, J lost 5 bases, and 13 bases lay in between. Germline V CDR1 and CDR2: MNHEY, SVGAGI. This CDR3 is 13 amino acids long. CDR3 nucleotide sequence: TGTGCCAGCAGCAGGGCCACGCCATATGGCTACACCTTC. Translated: CASSRATPYGYTF.

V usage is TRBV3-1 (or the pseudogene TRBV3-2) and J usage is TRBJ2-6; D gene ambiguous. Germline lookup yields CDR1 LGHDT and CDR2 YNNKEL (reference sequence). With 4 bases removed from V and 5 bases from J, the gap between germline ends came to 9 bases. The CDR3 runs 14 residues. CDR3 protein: CASSLPPRANVLTF. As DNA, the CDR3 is TGTGCCAGCAGCCTTCCCCCTCGGGCCAACGTCCTGACTTTC.